The clone carrying this T cell receptor beta chain was seen many times. The antigen remains undetermined. The data are from a study of CD8+CD57+ T cells in acquired aplastic anemia. In the study overall: Healthy CD8+ samples averaged roughly 12 million reads.

Study outcomes and limitations: Comparison of patients with controls identified about 27 shared CD8+ CDR3 sequences.

Genomic DNA acted as the template from which TCR beta VDJ combination and CDR3 sequence profiling were carried out. A single record per CDR3 protein comes from TCRdb applying MiXCR to the reads. The table records 120,000 or so distinct CDR3 sequences, 40% to 60% of them present only once. The sample taken for sequencing was sorted CD4+, CD8+, or CD8+CD57+ T cells (not recorded which) from PBMCs. The source of this sequence is a human donor in good health, serving as a control.

Here the CDR3 DNA reads TGTGCCAGCAGCTTAGCCCTCGGGGCGGGAAACACCATATATTTT. Translating gives CASSLALGAGNTIYF. The chain links TRBV7-2 to TRBJ1-3; D is possibly TRBD1 (5 bases). The CDR3 contains 15 residues. Germline V CDR1 and CDR2: SGHTA, FQGNSA. Trimming left V 0 bases short and J 4 bases short, with 10 bases between.